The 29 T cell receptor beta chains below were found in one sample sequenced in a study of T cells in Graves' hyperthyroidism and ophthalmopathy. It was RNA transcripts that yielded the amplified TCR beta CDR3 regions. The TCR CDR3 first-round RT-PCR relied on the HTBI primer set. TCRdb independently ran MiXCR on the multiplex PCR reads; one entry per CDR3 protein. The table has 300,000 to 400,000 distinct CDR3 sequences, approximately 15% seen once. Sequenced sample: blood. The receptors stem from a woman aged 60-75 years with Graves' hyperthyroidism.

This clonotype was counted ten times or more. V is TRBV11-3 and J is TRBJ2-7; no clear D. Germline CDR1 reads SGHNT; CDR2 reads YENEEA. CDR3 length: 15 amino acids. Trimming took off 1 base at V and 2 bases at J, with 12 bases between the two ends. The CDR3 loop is CASSLVHESTYEQYF. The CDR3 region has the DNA TGTGCCAGCAGCTTAGTTCACGAAAGTACCTACGAGCAGTACTTC.

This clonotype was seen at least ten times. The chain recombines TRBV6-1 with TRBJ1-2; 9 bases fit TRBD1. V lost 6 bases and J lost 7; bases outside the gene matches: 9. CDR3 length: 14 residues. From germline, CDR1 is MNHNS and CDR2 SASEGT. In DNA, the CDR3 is TGTGCCAGCAGCCCCGGGACAGGGTTTCTTGGCTACACCTTC. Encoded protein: CASSPGTGFLGYTF.

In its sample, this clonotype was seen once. CDR3 nucleotides: TGTGCCAGCAGCTTGGATTGGCGGGAGAAGTCGGTCGATGAGCAGTTCTTC. It specifies CASSLDWREKSVDEQFF. The rearrangement joins TRBV7-9 to TRBJ2-1; the match to TRBD2 covers 7 bases. Trimming cost V 3 bases and J 8 bases; bases outside gene matches: 16. The germline CDR1 and CDR2 sequences are SEHNR and FQNEAQ (reference sequence). The CDR3 sequence is 17 residues long.

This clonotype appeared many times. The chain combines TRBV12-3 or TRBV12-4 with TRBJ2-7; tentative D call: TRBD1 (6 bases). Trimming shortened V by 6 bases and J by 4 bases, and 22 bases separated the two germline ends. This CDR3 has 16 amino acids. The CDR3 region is CASSPRGPERGYEQYF. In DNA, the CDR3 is TGTGCCAGCAGCCCTCGAGGTCCGGAGAGGGGGTACGAGCAGTACTTC.

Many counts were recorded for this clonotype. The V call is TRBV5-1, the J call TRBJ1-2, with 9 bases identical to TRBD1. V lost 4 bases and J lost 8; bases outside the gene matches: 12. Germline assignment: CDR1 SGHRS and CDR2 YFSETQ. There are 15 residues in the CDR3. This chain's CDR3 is CASSPPGTGNDGYTF. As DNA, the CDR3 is TGCGCCAGCAGCCCGCCAGGGACAGGGAATGACGGCTACACCTTC.

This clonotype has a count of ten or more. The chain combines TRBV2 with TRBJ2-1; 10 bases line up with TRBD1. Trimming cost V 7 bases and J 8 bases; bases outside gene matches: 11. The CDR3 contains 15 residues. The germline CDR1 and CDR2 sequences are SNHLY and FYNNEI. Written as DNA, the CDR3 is TGTGCCAGCATCGAGCGGGACAGGGGTTTCGATGAGCAGTTCTTC. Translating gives CASIERDRGFDEQFF.

In nucleotides, the CDR3 is TGTGCCATCAGCCTAGGGAGGCATCAGCCCCAGCATTTT. Amino acid sequence: CAISLGRHQPQHF. V is TRBV10-3 and J is TRBJ1-5; D remains ambiguous. Germline values: CDR1 ENHRY, CDR2 SYGVKD. Trimming took 6 bases from V and 5 from J, leaving 11 bases between them. The CDR3 is 13 residues long.

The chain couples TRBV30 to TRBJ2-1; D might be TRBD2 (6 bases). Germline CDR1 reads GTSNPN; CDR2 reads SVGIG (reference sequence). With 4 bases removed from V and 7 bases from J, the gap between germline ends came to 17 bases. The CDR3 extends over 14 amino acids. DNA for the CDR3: TGTGCCTGGAAAATTCGGGCTAGCGTAAATGAGCAGTTCTTC. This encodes CAWKIRASVNEQFF.

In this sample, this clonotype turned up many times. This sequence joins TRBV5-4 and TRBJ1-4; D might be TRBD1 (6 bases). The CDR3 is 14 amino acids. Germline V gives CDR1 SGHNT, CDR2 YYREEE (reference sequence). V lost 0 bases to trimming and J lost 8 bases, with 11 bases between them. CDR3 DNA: TGTGCCAGCAGCTTGGAAGGGGGGGCGGAAAAACTGTTTTTT. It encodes CASSLEGGAEKLFF.

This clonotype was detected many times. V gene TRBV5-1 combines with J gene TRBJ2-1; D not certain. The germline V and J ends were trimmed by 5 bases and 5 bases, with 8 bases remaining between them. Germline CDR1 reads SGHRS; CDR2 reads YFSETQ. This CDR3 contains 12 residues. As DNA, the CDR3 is TGCGCCAGCAGGTGGAGTGACAATGAGCAGTTCTTC. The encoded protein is CASRWSDNEQFF.

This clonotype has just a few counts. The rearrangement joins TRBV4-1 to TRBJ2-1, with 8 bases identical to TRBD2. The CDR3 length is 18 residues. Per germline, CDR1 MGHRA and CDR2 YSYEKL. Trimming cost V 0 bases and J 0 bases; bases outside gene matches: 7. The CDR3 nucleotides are TGCGCCAGCAGCCAAGAGGCACGAAGCGGGAGCTCCTACAATGAGCAGTTCTTC. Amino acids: CASSQEARSGSSYNEQFF.

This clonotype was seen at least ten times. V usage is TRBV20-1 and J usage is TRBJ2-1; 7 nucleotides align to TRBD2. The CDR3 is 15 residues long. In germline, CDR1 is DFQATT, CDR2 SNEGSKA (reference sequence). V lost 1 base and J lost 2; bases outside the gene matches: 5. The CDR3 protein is CSARAGTIPYNEQFF. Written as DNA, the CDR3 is TGCAGTGCTAGAGCCGGGACTATTCCCTACAATGAGCAGTTCTTC.

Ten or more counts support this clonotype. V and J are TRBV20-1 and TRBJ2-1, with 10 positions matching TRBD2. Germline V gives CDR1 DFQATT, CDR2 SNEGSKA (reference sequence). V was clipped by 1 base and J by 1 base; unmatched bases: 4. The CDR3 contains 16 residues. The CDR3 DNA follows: TGCAGTGCTAGAGTTCTAGCGGGAGAGTCCTACAATGAGCAGTTCTTC. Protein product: CSARVLAGESYNEQFF.

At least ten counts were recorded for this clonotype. This CDR3 reads CSAPGGRETVSPETQYF. CDR3 bases: TGCAGTGCCCCAGGGGGGCGGGAGACGGTCTCTCCCGAGACCCAGTACTTC. The chain couples TRBV20-1 to TRBJ2-5; perhaps D is TRBD1 or TRBD2 (7 bases each). CDR1 and CDR2 from the germline V gene are DFQATT and SNEGSKA (reference sequence). V dropped 6 bases and J dropped 5 bases, with 28 bases sitting between them. The CDR3 is 17 residues long.

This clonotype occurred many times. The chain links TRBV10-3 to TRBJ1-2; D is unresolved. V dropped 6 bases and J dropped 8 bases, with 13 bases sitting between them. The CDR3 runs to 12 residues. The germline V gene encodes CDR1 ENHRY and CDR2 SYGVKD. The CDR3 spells CAIRPPGRGYTF. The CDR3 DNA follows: TGTGCCATCAGACCTCCAGGTCGGGGCTACACCTTC.

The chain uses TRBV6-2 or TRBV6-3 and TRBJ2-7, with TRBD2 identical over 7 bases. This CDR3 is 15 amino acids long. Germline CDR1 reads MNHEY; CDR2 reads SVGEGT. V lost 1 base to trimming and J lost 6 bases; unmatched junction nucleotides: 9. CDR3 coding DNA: TGTGCCAGCAGTTACTTAAGGGACTACCTATCCGAGCAGTACTTC. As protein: CASSYLRDYLSEQYF.

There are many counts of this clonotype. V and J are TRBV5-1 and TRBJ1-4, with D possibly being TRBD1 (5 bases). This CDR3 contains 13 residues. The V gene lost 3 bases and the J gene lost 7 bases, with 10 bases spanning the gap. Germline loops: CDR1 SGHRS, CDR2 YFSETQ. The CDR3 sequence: CASSSSGGEKLFF. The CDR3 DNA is TGCGCCAGCAGCTCGTCCGGGGGTGAAAAACTGTTTTTT.

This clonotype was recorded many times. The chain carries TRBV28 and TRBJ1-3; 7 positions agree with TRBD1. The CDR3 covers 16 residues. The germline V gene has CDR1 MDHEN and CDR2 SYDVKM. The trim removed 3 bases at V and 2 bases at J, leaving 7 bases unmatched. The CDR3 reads CASSFFKGAAGNTIYF. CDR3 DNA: TGTGCCAGCAGTTTTTTTAAGGGGGCTGCTGGAAACACCATATATTTT. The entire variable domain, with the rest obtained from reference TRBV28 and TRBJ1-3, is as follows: DVKVTQSSRYLVKRTGEKVFLECVQDMDHENMFWYRQDPGLGLRLIYFSYDVKMKEKGDIPEGYSVSREKKERFSLILESASTNQTSMYLCASSFFKGAAGNTIYFGEGSWLTVV.

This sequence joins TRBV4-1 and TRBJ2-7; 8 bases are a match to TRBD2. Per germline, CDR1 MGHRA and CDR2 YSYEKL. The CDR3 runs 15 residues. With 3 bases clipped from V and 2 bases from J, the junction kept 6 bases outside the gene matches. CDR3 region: CASSHTVAGTYEQYF. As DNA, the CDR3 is TGCGCCAGCAGCCATACGGTAGCGGGGACCTACGAGCAGTACTTC.

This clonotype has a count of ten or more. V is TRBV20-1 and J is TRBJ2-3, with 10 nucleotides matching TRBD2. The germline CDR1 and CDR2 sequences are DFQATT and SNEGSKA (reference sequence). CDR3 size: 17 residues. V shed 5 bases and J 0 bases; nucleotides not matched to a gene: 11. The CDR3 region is CSAPYSGLAASTDTQYF. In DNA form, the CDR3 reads TGCAGTGCTCCTTACAGCGGACTAGCGGCTAGCACAGATACGCAGTATTTT.

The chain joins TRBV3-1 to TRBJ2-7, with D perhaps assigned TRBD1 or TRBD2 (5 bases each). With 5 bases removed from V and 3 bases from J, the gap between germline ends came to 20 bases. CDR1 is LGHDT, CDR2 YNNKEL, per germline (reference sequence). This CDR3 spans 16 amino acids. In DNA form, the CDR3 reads TGTGCCAGCAGCATGTTCTCATGGGGGAGTTTCTACGAGCAGTACTTC. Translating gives CASSMFSWGSFYEQYF.

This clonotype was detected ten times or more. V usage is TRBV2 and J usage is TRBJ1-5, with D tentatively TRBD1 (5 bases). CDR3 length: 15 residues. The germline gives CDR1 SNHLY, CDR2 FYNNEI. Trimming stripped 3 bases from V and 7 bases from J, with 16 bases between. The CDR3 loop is CASSEEQGGWQPQHF. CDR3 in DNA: TGTGCCAGCAGTGAGGAGCAGGGAGGTTGGCAGCCCCAGCATTTT.

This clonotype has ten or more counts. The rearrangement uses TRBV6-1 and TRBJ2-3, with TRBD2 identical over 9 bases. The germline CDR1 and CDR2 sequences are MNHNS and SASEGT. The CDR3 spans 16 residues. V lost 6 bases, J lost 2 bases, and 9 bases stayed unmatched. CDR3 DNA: TGTGCCAGCAGCATAAGAGCGGGAGGATACACAGATACGCAGTATTTT. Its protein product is CASSIRAGGYTDTQYF.

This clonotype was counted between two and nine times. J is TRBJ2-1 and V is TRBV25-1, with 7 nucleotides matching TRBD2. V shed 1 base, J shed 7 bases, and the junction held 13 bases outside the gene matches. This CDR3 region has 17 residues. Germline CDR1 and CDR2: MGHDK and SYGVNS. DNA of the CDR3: TGTGCCAGCAGTGAATCAACCACTATGCGCGGGAGTAATGAGCAGTTCTTC. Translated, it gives CASSESTTMRGSNEQFF.

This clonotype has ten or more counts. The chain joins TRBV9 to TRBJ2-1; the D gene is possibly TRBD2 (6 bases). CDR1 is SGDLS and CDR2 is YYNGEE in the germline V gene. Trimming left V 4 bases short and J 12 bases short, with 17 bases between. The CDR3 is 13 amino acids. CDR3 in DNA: TGTGCCAGCAGCCCCGTGTCTCGGGGAGGGCAGTTCTTC. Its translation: CASSPVSRGGQFF.

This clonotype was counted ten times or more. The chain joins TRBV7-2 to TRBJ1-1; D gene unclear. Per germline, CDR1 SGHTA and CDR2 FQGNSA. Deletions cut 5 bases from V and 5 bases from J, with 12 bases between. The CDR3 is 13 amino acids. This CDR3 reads CASSVSRGTEAFF. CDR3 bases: TGTGCCAGCAGCGTCTCCCGGGGTACTGAAGCTTTCTTT. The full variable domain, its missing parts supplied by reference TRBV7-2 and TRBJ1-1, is GAGVSQSPSNKVTEKGKDVELRCDPISGHTALYWYRQSLGQGLEFLIYFQGNSAPDKSGLPSDRFSAERTGGSVSTLTIQRTQQEDSAVYLCASSVSRGTEAFFGQGTRLTVV.

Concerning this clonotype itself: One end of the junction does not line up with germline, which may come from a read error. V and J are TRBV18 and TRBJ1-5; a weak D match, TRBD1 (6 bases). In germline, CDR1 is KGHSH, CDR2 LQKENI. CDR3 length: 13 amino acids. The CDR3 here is CASPPDRNQPQHF. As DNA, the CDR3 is TGTGCCAGCCCACCGGACAGAAATCAGCCCCAGCATTTT.

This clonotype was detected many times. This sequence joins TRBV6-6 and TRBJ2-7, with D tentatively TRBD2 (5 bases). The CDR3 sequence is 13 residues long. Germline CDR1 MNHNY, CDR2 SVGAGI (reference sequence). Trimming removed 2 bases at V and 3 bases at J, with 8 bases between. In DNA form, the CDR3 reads TGTGCCAGCAGTTACCGGACTTACTACGAGCAGTACTTC. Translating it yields CASSYRTYYEQYF.

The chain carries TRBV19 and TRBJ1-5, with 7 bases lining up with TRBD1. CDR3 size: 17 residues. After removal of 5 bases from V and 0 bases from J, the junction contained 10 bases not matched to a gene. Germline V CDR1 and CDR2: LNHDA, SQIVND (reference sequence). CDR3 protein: CASSWTGSQYSNQPQHF. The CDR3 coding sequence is TGTGCCAGTAGTTGGACAGGCAGCCAATATAGCAATCAGCCCCAGCATTTT.